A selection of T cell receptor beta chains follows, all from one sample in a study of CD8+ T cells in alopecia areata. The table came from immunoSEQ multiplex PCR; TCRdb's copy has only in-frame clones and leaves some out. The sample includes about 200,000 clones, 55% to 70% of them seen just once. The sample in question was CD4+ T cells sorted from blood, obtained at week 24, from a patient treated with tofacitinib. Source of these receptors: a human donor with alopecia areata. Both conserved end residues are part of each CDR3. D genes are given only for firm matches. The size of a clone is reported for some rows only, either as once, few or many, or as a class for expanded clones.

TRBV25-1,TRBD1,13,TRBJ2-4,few,CASTQTGVTIQYF,TGTGCCAGCACCCAGACAGGGGTGACTATTCAGTACTTC
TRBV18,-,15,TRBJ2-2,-,CASSPLTPNTGELFF,TGTGCCAGCTCACCACTCACCCCGAACACCGGGGAGCTGTTTTTT
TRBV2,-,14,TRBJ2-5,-,CASSGGTAGETQYF,TGTGCCAGCAGTGGAGGGACAGCGGGGGAGACCCAGTACTTC
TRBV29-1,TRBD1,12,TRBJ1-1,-,CSLNRGGTEAFF,TGCAGCCTCAACAGGGGAGGCACTGAAGCTTTCTTT
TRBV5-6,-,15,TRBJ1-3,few,CASSRRTDNGNTIYF,TGTGCCAGCAGCCGCAGGACAGACAACGGAAACACCATATATTTT
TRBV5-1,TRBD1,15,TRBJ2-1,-,CASSLEGQPYNEQFF,TGCGCCAGCAGCTTGGAGGGACAGCCTTACAATGAGCAGTTCTTC
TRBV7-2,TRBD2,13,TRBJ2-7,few,CASRLTSGGPQYF,TGTGCCAGCAGGCTGACTAGCGGGGGACCCCAGTACTTC
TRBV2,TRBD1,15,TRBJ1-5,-,CASSDTGVGNQPQHF,TGTGCCAGCAGTGATACAGGGGTGGGCAATCAGCCCCAGCATTTT
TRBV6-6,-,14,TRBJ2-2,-,CASSYLGVHGELFF,TGTGCCAGCAGTTACCTCGGGGTACACGGGGAGCTGTTTTTT
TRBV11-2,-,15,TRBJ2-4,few,CASSLRGLAKNIQYF,TGTGCCAGCAGCTTACGGGGACTAGCCAAAAACATTCAGTACTTC
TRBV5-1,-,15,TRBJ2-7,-,CASSSNPAEAREQYF,TGCGCCAGCAGCTCGAACCCCGCCGAGGCTCGCGAGCAGTACTTC
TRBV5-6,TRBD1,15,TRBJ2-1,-,CASSLDRGYYNEQFF,TGTGCCAGCAGCTTGGACAGGGGTTATTACAATGAGCAGTTCTTC
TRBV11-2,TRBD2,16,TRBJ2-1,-,CASSSYSGLASNEQFF,TGTGCCAGCAGCTCCTATAGTGGACTAGCGAGCAATGAGCAGTTCTTC
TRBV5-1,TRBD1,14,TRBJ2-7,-,CASSAWDSHDEQYF,TGCGCCAGCAGCGCTTGGGACAGTCACGACGAGCAGTACTTC
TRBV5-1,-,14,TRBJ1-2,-,CASSLGDTAYGYTF,TGCGCCAGCAGCTTGGGGGACACAGCATATGGCTACACCTTC
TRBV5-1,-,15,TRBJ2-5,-,CASSLLGQSQETQYF,TGCGCCAGCAGCCTACTTGGACAGAGCCAAGAGACCCAGTACTTC
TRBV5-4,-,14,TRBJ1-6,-,CASSRGQLYSPLHF,TGTGCCAGCAGCCGCGGACAGCTTTATTCACCCCTCCACTTT
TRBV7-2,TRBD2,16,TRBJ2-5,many,CASSSKSGGGTETQYF,TGTGCCAGCAGCTCAAAGTCCGGGGGGGGGACGGAGACCCAGTACTTC
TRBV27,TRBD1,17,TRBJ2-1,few,CASNPGTGKAPYNEQFF,TGTGCCAGCAATCCGGGGACAGGGAAAGCGCCGTACAATGAGCAGTTCTTC
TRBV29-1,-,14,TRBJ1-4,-,CSVQEGATNEKLFF,TGCAGCGTTCAAGAGGGAGCAACTAATGAAAAACTGTTTTTT